These 18 T cell receptor beta chains came from one sample sequenced in a study of early T cells in non-severe SARS-CoV-2 infection. TCRdb reprocessed the 5' RACE reads with MiXCR, giving one entry per CDR3 protein. The sample has tens of thousands of distinct CDR3 sequences, 14% seen once. What was sequenced was whole blood. The receptors were sampled from an adult who was a healthcare worker with PCR-confirmed SARS-CoV-2 infection or an uninfected control (not recorded which).

This clonotype has a handful of counts. The chain uses TRBV29-1 and TRBJ2-5, with D unclear. Trimming stripped 0 bases from V and 0 bases from J, with 14 bases between. Germline values: CDR1 SQVTM, CDR2 ANQGSEA. The CDR3 extends over 16 amino acids. The CDR3 protein is CSVEDLKGQYQETQYF. In DNA, the CDR3 is TGCAGCGTTGAAGATTTGAAAGGGCAGTACCAAGAGACCCAGTACTTC.

This clonotype came up many times. The chain links TRBV7-6 to TRBJ2-5, with TRBD2 identical over 9 bases. V lost 5 bases to trimming and J lost 4 bases; unmatched junction nucleotides: 8. This CDR3 region has 15 residues. Germline assignment: CDR1 SGHVS and CDR2 FNYEAQ. The CDR3 loop reads CASSPTAGGRETQYF. CDR3 sequence (DNA): TGTGCCAGCAGCCCTACAGCGGGGGGAAGAGAGACCCAGTACTTC.

The J gene is TRBJ2-7, the V gene TRBV29-1; D is ambiguous. The CDR3 has 10 amino acids. Deletions cut 4 bases from V and 0 bases from J, with 1 base between. CDR1 and CDR2 from the germline V gene are SQVTM and ANQGSEA. CDR3 region: CSVVSYEQYF. The DNA of the CDR3 is TGCAGCGTTGTCTCCTACGAGCAGTACTTC.

This clonotype came up a few times. This rearrangement joins TRBV19 to TRBJ2-3; unclear D gene. The CDR3 contains 14 residues. The germline V gene encodes CDR1 LNHDA and CDR2 SQIVND (reference sequence). V was pared by 7 bases and J by 2 bases, with 13 bases between. The CDR3 here is CASTPSLDTDTQYF. The CDR3 DNA reads TGTGCCAGTACCCCGTCTTTAGACACAGATACGCAGTATTTT.

V usage is TRBV7-2 and J usage is TRBJ1-1, with 9 bases matching TRBD1. This CDR3 region has 15 residues. The V gene end was trimmed by 5 bases and the J gene end by 4 bases; junction bases not matched to a gene: 8. The V gene's germline CDR1 is SGHTA and CDR2 FQGNSA. CDR3 in amino acids: CASSADRGLATEAFF. In DNA, the CDR3 is TGTGCCAGCAGCGCGGACAGGGGTTTGGCCACTGAAGCTTTCTTT.

V and J are TRBV9 and TRBJ2-3; 7 nucleotides match TRBD2. V was clipped by 0 bases and J by 6 bases; unmatched bases: 7. CDR1 is SGDLS and CDR2 is YYNGEE in the germline V gene. This CDR3 is 15 amino acids long. The CDR3 reads CASSVGRSGADTQYF. CDR3 in DNA: TGTGCCAGCAGCGTAGGGCGGAGCGGGGCGGATACGCAGTATTTT.

This clonotype was seen only a few times. The chain carries TRBV3-1 and TRBJ1-6, with D hard to call. CDR1 LGHDT and CDR2 YNNKEL come from the germline V gene (reference sequence). V dropped 0 bases and J dropped 4 bases, with 7 bases sitting between them. The CDR3 sequence is 15 residues long. DNA for the CDR3: TGTGCCAGCAGCCAAGATATAGAGTATAATTCACCCCTCCACTTT. Translation gives CASSQDIEYNSPLHF.

This clonotype was seen at least ten times. The genes are TRBV5-1 and TRBJ2-3; D not resolved. CDR1 and CDR2 (germline): SGHRS, YFSETQ. Between the trimmed V and J ends, which lost 1 base and 3 bases, there was a span of 3 bases. This CDR3 region has 12 residues. The CDR3 DNA is TGCGCCAGCAGCTTGCGGACAGATACGCAGTATTTT. This sequence encodes CASSLRTDTQYF.

This chain joins TRBV9 and TRBJ2-7, with a weak D call TRBD1 (6 bases). The V gene lost 3 bases and the J gene lost 0 bases, with 10 bases spanning the gap. Germline CDR1 is SGDLS and CDR2 is YYNGEE. This CDR3 has 14 amino acids. CDR3 sequence: CASSGLDSSYEQYF. In DNA, the CDR3 is TGTGCCAGCAGCGGCCTGGACAGCTCCTACGAGCAGTACTTC.

This clonotype was seen many times. The J gene is TRBJ2-3, the V gene TRBV20-1, with TRBD2 identical over 11 bases. CDR1 and CDR2 (germline): DFQATT, SNEGSKA (reference sequence). The J segment lost 1 base and the V segment lost 4 bases, leaving 7 bases of the junction unmatched. The CDR3 is 16 amino acids. CDR3 region: CSATPGLAAGTDTQYF. The DNA of the CDR3 is TGCAGTGCTACGCCGGGACTAGCGGCCGGCACAGATACGCAGTATTTT.

The sample holds many counts of this clonotype. CDR3 in amino acids: CASSRGVGTGRYEQYF. As DNA, the CDR3 is TGTGCCAGCAGCCGAGGGGTCGGGACAGGTCGCTACGAGCAGTACTTC. The chain links TRBV7-8 to TRBJ2-7; TRBD1 aligns across 8 bases. V lost 5 bases and J lost 3; bases outside the gene matches: 12. The CDR3 runs to 16 residues. From germline, CDR1 is SGHVS and CDR2 FQNEAQ. Drawing the rest from reference TRBV7-8 and TRBJ2-7, the complete variable domain is GAGVSQSPRYKVAKRGQDVALRCDPISGHVSLFWYQQALGQGPEFLTYFQNEAQLDKSGLPSDRFFAERPEGSVSTLKIQRTQQEDSAVYLCASSRGVGTGRYEQYFGPGTRLTVT.

This clonotype was seen many times. The chain carries TRBV12-3 or TRBV12-4 and TRBJ1-1; 9 positions match TRBD1. V lost 3 bases, J lost 0 bases, and 5 bases stayed unmatched. The CDR3 spans 16 residues. CDR3 coding DNA: TGTGCCAGCAGTTTGGACAGGGGTGAGATGAACACTGAAGCTTTCTTT. It yields the protein CASSLDRGEMNTEAFF.

The chain links TRBV4-2 to TRBJ2-3, with 8 bases matching TRBD2. V lost 7 bases to trimming and J lost 5 bases; unmatched junction nucleotides: 5. Germline V gene data show CDR1 as LGHNA and CDR2 as YNFKEQ. The CDR3 runs 13 residues. CDR3 DNA sequence: TGTGCCAGCACCGGTCGGGGGGGAGATACGCAGTATTTT. It is translated as CASTGRGGDTQYF.

This clonotype has more than one count but fewer than ten. The rearrangement joins TRBV7-2 to TRBJ2-1; 11 positions agree with TRBD2. Losses at the gene ends were 1 base for V and 14 bases for J; bases not matched to a gene: 10. The CDR3 has 15 amino acids. Germline values: CDR1 SGHTA, CDR2 FQGNSA. The CDR3 spells CASSLGPGLLAGEFF. The CDR3, as DNA: TGTGCCAGCAGCTTAGGACCTGGGCTACTAGCGGGGGAGTTCTTC.

A few counts support this clonotype. The chain carries TRBV12-3 or TRBV12-4 and TRBJ2-1; a possible D gene is TRBD1 (6 bases). V lost 6 bases to trimming and J lost 6 bases, with 15 bases between them. This CDR3 contains 14 residues. The CDR3 region is CASRKHRDGNEQFF. The CDR3, as DNA: TGTGCCAGCAGGAAACACAGGGACGGCAATGAGCAGTTCTTC.

This clonotype was seen at least ten times. This chain uses TRBV6-6 with TRBJ1-6, with 8 positions matching TRBD1. Trimming cost V 2 bases and J 10 bases; bases outside gene matches: 7. Germline V gene data show CDR1 as MNHNY and CDR2 as SVGAGI (reference sequence). This CDR3 is built from 15 residues. The CDR3 sequence is CASSYGRDRRSPLHF. The DNA for the CDR3 is TGTGCCAGCAGTTACGGGCGGGACAGGAGGTCACCCCTCCACTTT.

The genes are TRBV3-1 and TRBJ2-7, with D unclear. Germline V gene data show CDR1 as LGHDT and CDR2 as YNNKEL (reference sequence). The CDR3 runs 14 residues. The V end was cut by 2 bases, the J end by 3 bases, with 11 bases between. The CDR3 region is CASSQSHNHYEQYF. DNA of the CDR3: TGTGCCAGCAGCCAAAGTCACAACCACTACGAGCAGTACTTC.

The chain uses TRBV6-1 and TRBJ2-5; 10 nucleotides agree with TRBD2. Germline assignment: CDR1 MNHNS and CDR2 SASEGT. This CDR3 is 17 amino acids long. Trimming removed 2 bases from V and 1 base from J; junction bases left unmatched: 7. CDR3 nucleotides: TGTGCCAGCAGTGAACTGGGGGCTAGCGGGAGCCAAGAGACCCAGTACTTC. This encodes CASSELGASGSQETQYF.